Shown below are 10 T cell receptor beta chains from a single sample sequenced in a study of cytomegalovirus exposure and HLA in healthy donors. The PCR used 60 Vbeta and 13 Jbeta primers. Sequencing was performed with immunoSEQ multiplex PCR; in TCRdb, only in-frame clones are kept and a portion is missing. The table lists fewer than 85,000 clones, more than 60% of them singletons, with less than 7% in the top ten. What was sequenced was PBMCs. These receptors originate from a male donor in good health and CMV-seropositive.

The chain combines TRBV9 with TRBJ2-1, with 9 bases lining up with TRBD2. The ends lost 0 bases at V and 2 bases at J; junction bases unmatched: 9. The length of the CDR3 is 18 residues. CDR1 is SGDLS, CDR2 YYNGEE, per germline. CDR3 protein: CASSVAELAGVPYNEQFF. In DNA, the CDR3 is TGTGCCAGCAGCGTAGCCGAACTAGCGGGCGTACCCTACAATGAGCAGTTCTTC.

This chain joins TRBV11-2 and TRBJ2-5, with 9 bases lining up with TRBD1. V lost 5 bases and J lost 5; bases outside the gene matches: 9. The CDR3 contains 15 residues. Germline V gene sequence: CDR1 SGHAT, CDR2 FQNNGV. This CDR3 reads CASSGRTGGGETQYF. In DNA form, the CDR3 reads TGTGCCAGCAGCGGCAGAACAGGGGGCGGGGAGACCCAGTACTTC.

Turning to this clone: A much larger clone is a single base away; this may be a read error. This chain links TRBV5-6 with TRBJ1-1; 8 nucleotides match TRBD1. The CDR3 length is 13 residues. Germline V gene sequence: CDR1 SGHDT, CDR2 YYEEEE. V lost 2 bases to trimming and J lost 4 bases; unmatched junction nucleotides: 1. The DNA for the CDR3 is TGTGCCAGCAGCTTTACAGGGGGCACTGAAGCTTTCTTT. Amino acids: CASSFTGGTEAFF.

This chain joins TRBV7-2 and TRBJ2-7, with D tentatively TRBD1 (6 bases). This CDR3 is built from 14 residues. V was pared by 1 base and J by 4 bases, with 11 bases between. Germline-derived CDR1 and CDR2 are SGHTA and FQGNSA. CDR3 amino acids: CASSLDPQGYEQYF. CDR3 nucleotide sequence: TGTGCCAGCAGCTTAGACCCACAGGGTTACGAGCAGTACTTC.

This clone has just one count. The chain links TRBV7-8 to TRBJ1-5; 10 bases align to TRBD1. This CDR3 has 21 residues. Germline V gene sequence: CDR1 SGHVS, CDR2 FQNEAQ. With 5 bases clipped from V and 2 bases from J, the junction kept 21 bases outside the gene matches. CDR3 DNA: TGTGCCAGCAGCGACTCTCGACTTTCCGGGACAGGGGCGCGGGGCAATCAGCCCCAGCATTTT. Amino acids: CASSDSRLSGTGARGNQPQHF.

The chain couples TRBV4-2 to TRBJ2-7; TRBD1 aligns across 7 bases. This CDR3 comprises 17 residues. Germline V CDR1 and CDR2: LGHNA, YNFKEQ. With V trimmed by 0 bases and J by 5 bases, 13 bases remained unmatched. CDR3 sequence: CASSQEGPGQPVDEQYF. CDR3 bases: TGTGCCAGCAGCCAAGAGGGGCCGGGACAGCCTGTCGACGAGCAGTACTTC.

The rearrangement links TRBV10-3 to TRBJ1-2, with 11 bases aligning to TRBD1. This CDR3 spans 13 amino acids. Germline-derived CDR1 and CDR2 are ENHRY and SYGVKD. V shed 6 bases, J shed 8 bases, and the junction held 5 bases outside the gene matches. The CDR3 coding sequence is TGTGCCATCAGATGGGACAGGGGGACCGGCTACACCTTC. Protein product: CAIRWDRGTGYTF.

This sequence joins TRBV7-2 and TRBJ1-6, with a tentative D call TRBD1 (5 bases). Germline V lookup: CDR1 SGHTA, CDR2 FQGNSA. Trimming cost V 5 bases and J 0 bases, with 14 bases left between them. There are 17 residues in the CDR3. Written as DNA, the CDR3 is TGTGCCAGCAGCCCGGGACTTATTAGCTCCTATAATTCACCCCTCCACTTT. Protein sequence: CASSPGLISSYNSPLHF. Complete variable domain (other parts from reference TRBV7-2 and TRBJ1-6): GAGVSQSPSNKVTEKGKDVELRCDPISGHTALYWYRQSLGQGLEFLIYFQGNSAPDKSGLPSDRFSAERTGGSVSTLTIQRTQQEDSAVYLCASSPGLISSYNSPLHFGNGTRLTVT.

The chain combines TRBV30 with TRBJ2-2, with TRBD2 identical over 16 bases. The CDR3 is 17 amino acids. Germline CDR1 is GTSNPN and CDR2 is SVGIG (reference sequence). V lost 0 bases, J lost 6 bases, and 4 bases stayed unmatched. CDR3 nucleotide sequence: TGTGCCTGGAGTGTAGGGACTAGCGGGAGGGCTTCCGGGGAGCTGTTTTTT. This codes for CAWSVGTSGRASGELFF.

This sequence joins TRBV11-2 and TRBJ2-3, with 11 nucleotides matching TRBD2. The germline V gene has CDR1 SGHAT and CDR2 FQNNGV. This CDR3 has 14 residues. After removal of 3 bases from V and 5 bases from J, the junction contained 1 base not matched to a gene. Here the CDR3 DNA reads TGTGCCAGCAGCTTCGGGACTAGCGGAGATACGCAGTATTTT. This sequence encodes CASSFGTSGDTQYF.